This record covers a single T cell receptor beta chain. The CDR3 spans 15 residues. Germline assignment: CDR1 LNHDA and CDR2 SQIVND (reference sequence). V was cut by 3 bases and J by 4 bases, with 15 bases left in between. The record originates from a study of technical replicates of blood from a handful of donors. Here immunoSEQ multiplex PCR was the method, and the copy in TCRdb shows in-frame clones only, minus some. The data contain tens of thousands of clones, 96% of them singletons. Material for sequencing was T cells isolated from PBMCs. This sequence originates from a human donor in good health. The chain has TRBV19 and TRBJ1-2; D might be TRBD1 (6 bases). The CDR3 sequence is CASSIRGGRTYGYTF. In DNA, the CDR3 is TGTGCCAGTAGTATTAGAGGGGGACGGACCTATGGCTACACCTTC.